This TCR beta chain was documented in a study of monozygotic twins with cystic fibrosis. The wider study: Library input was three micrograms of fragmented DNA, with 15 PCR cycles.

Trimming shortened V by 4 bases and J by 7 bases, and 21 bases separated the two germline ends. The CDR3 contains 16 residues. Germline-derived CDR1 and CDR2 are SGHNT and YYREEE (reference sequence). In regard to this clone: The antigen remains undetermined.

General observations from the study: Low clonality (median roughly 0.0099) suggested a mostly naive repertoire. Monozygotic CF twins shared more identical nucleotide clonotypes than unrelated patients. Shared CDR3 numbers were not associated with age, concordance or severity.

Sequenced by immunoSEQ multiplex PCR; TCRdb stores in-frame clones only, minus some. The sample yields 35,000 or so clones, nearly 85% seen once. Material for sequencing was blood. This clonotype was sampled from a girl between 2 and 10 years old with cystic fibrosis. The V gene is TRBV5-4, the J gene TRBJ2-1, with a possible D match to TRBD2 (5 bases). The DNA for the CDR3 is TGTGCCAGCAGCCCACTACTCCAGACAAGCGGAAATGAGCAGTTCTTC. Translation: CASSPLLQTSGNEQFF. Full variable domain (missing parts from reference TRBV5-4 and TRBJ2-1): ETGVTQSPTHLIKTRGQQVTLRCSSQSGHNTVSWYQQALGQGPQFIFQYYREEENGRGNFPPRFSGLQFPNYSSELNVNALELDDSALYLCASSPLLQTSGNEQFFGPGTRLTVL.